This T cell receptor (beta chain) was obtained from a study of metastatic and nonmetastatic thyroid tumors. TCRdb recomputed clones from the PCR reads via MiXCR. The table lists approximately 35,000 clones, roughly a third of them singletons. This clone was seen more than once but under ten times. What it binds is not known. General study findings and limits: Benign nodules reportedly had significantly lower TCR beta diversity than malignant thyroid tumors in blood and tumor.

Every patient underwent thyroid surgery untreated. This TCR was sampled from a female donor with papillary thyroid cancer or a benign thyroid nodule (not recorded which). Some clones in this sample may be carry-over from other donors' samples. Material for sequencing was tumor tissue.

The CDR3 bases are TGTGCCAGTAGTGAGCCTGGGGGAGAAAAACTGTTTTTT. This codes for CASSEPGGEKLFF. The chain recombines TRBV19 with TRBJ1-4, with D possibly being TRBD1 (5 bases). The CDR3 loop spans 13 amino acids. Between the trimmed V and J ends, which lost 5 bases and 8 bases, there was a span of 12 bases. Per the germline V gene, CDR1 is LNHDA and CDR2 is SQIVND (reference sequence).